These 11 T cell receptor beta chains were all obtained from the same sample, sequenced in a study of shared T cell receptors in the human thymus. Sequencing was performed with immunoSEQ multiplex PCR; in TCRdb, only in-frame clones are kept and a portion is missing. The table has some 720,000 clones, over 75% seen once. The same data also contributed to another study, on human thymus T cells.

Sequenced material: thymocytes. These receptors were taken from a boy under two years old with a congenital heart defect.

V is TRBV10-3 and J is TRBJ2-1, with 10 positions matching TRBD2. Germline-derived CDR1 and CDR2 are ENHRY and SYGVKD. V shed 7 bases, J shed 9 bases, and the junction held 6 bases outside the gene matches. The CDR3 has 13 amino acids. Here the CDR3 DNA reads TGTGCCATCACCCCTAGCGGGAGCGGTGAGCAGTTCTTC. Its translation is CAITPSGSGEQFF.

This clone was seen only a few times. The chain recombines TRBV19 with TRBJ2-1, with D possibly matching TRBD2 (6 bases). This CDR3 has 13 residues. Germline lookup yields CDR1 LNHDA and CDR2 SQIVND (reference sequence). V was shortened by 7 bases and J by 7 bases, with 14 bases between the two germline ends. The CDR3 protein is CASNPGVSNEQFF. CDR3 DNA: TGTGCCAGTAATCCGGGAGTCTCGAATGAGCAGTTCTTC.

The chain links TRBV29-1 to TRBJ1-2; maybe TRBD1 (6 bases). V lost 4 bases to trimming and J lost 0 bases, with 9 bases between them. The CDR3 is 13 amino acids. Germline V CDR1 and CDR2: SQVTM, ANQGSEA. CDR3 in amino acids: CSVGGQPNYGYTF. In nucleotides, the CDR3 is TGCAGCGTTGGAGGACAGCCTAACTATGGCTACACCTTC.

The CDR3 DNA reads as TGTGCCAGCAGCTTGGGACTAGCGGGAGGGCCGAGGCAGTACTTC. It translates to CASSLGLAGGPRQYF. The J gene is TRBJ2-7, the V gene TRBV11-2, with 16 positions matching TRBD2. The CDR3 is 15 residues long. Looked up from germline, CDR1 is SGHAT and CDR2 is FQNNGV. The V gene end was trimmed by 3 bases and the J gene end by 9 bases; junction bases not matched to a gene: 5.

The chain has TRBV29-1 and TRBJ2-1; D is ambiguous. The CDR3 has 15 amino acids. Trimming took off 7 bases at V and 0 bases at J, with 16 bases between the two ends. From germline, CDR1 is SQVTM and CDR2 ANQGSEA. DNA of the CDR3: TGCAGCGCTCGGTGGCAGGCAAGCTCCTACAATGAGCAGTTCTTC. It yields the protein CSARWQASSYNEQFF.

This rearrangement joins TRBV7-2 to TRBJ2-7; a possible D gene is TRBD2 (5 bases). The CDR3 covers 18 residues. The V end lost 2 bases, the J end lost 6 bases, and 26 bases lay between the germline ends. CDR1 SGHTA and CDR2 FQGNSA come from the germline V gene. The CDR3 nucleotides are TGTGCCAGCAGCTTACGCTCAACCTCCGAGGGAAGGTGGCTCGAGCAGTACTTC. This translates into CASSLRSTSEGRWLEQYF.

This clone is a singleton in its sample. The chain is built from TRBV11-3 and TRBJ2-7; D is unclear. The CDR3 is 14 amino acids. V lost 2 bases and J lost 5, with 13 bases in between. Germline V lookup: CDR1 SGHNT, CDR2 YENEEA. Here the CDR3 reads CASSLTHIPNEQYF. The CDR3 nucleotides are TGTGCCAGCAGCTTAACGCACATCCCAAACGAGCAGTACTTC.

This sequence joins TRBV11-2 and TRBJ2-3, with 7 nucleotides matching TRBD2. Trimming removed 5 bases from V and 0 bases from J; junction bases left unmatched: 8. From germline, CDR1 is SGHAT and CDR2 FQNNGV. The CDR3 extends over 16 amino acids. CDR3 sequence reads: CASSPRSGTSTDTQYF. The CDR3, as DNA: TGTGCCAGCAGCCCCCGGAGCGGGACTAGCACAGATACGCAGTATTTT.

The chain uses TRBV23-1 and TRBJ2-6; tentative D call: TRBD1 (5 bases). TRBV23-1 is assigned to the ORF class and has an uncertain function. Trimming stripped 8 bases from V and 0 bases from J, with 20 bases between. This CDR3 has 18 amino acids. For the CDR3, the DNA is TGCGCCAGCGGGGCACGTGGAATCCCCTCCTCTGGGGCCAACGTCCTGACTTTC. Amino acid sequence: CASGARGIPSSGANVLTF.

The genes are TRBV11-3 and TRBJ1-4; the D gene is possibly TRBD1 (5 bases). V was cut by 8 bases and J by 0 bases, with 10 bases left in between. CDR1 and CDR2 (germline): SGHNT, YENEEA. The CDR3 is made up of 14 amino acids. CDR3 nucleotides: TGTGCCAGCGGGGCGGAAGCAACTAATGAAAAACTGTTTTTT. Its translation: CASGAEATNEKLFF.

V and J are TRBV7-2 and TRBJ2-7; 7 positions agree with TRBD2. J was trimmed by 7 bases and V by 4 bases; bases with no gene match: 7. This CDR3 spans 13 amino acids. Germline loops: CDR1 SGHTA, CDR2 FQGNSA. The CDR3 DNA follows: TGTGCCAGCAGCTCGGCGGGAGCGGGGGAGCAGTACTTC. Residues: CASSSAGAGEQYF.